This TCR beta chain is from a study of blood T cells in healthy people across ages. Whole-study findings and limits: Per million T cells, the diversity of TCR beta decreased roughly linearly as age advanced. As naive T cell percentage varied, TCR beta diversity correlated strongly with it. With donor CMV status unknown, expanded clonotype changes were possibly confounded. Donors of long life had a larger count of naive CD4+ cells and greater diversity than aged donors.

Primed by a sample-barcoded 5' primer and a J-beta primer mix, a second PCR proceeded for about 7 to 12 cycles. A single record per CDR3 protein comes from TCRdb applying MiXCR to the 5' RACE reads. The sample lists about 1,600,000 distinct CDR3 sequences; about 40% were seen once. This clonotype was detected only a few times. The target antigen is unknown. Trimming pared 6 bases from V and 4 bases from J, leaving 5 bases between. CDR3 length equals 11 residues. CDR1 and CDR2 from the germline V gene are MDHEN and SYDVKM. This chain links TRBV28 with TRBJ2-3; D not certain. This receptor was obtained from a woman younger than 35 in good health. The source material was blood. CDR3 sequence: CASRKSDTQYF. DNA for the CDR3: TGTGCCAGCAGGAAGTCAGATACGCAGTATTTT.